Sequencing of this T cell receptor (beta chain) was carried out in a study of shared clonotypes between healthy human individuals. General study findings and limits: The study found 4.5% to 5% of naive CD4 clonotypes shared across a handful of donors.

As concerns this clone: The antigen is undetermined.

In the authors' methods: Junction-only immunoSEQ data arrived without quality scores, meaning filtering differed. Repertoires were generated with immunoSEQ multiplex PCR, while TCRdb's copy carries only in-frame clones and drops some. That table gives V, J and clone size, and the DNA gave D and trimming. The data show about 1.5 million clones, with around 98% seen just once and 0.45% held by the top ten. Germline loops: CDR1 SGHNT, CDR2 YYREEE (reference sequence). Trimming took off 1 base at V and 0 bases at J, with 8 bases between the two ends. The CDR3 extends over 14 amino acids. Sequences were obtained from naive CD4+ T cells sorted from blood. Subset here: CD45RA+ positively selected. The receptor was isolated from a man between 25 and 39 years old in good health. The chain uses TRBV5-4 and TRBJ2-7, with D perhaps TRBD2 (6 bases). The DNA of the CDR3 is TGTGCCAGCAGCTTGCGGGAGTCCTCCTACGAGCAGTACTTC. Protein sequence: CASSLRESSYEQYF. Based on the CDR3 plus reference TRBV5-4 and TRBJ2-7, the full variable domain is ETGVTQSPTHLIKTRGQQVTLRCSSQSGHNTVSWYQQALGQGPQFIFQYYREEENGRGNFPPRFSGLQFPNYSSELNVNALELDDSALYLCASSLRESSYEQYFGPGTRLTVT.